This TCR beta chain was captured by sequencing in a study of regulatory T cells in long-lasting Graves disease. This clonotype was counted at least ten times. Documented time point: newly diagnosed GD, antithyroid drugs for less than 3 months. Extracted RNA from PBMCs served as the source of the TCR library. Libraries of TCR beta came from iRepertoire HTBI primers plus Arm-PCR of CDR3 regions. A single record per CDR3 protein comes from TCRdb applying MiXCR to the multiplex PCR reads. The sample lists more than 300,000 distinct CDR3 sequences; around 11% were seen once. This CDR3 contains 17 residues. Trimming removed 4 bases from V and 0 bases from J, with 17 bases in between. Germline V lookup: CDR1 SEHNR, CDR2 FQNEAQ (reference sequence). These data were also reused for a study on T cells in Graves' hyperthyroidism and ophthalmopathy. That paper states: Patients having uncontrolled infection, another autoimmune disease, pregnancy or lactation were not included.

The specimen comprised peripheral blood mononuclear cells (PBMCs), sampled at new diagnosis, from a patient treated with antithyroid drugs. The J gene is TRBJ2-3, the V gene TRBV7-9, with D possibly matching TRBD1 (6 bases). This clonotype was obtained from a woman between 18 and 30 years old with Graves disease. CDR3: CASSSRQVIGSTDTQYF. In nucleotides, the CDR3 is TGTGCCAGCAGCTCCCGACAGGTTATTGGGAGCACAGATACGCAGTATTTT.